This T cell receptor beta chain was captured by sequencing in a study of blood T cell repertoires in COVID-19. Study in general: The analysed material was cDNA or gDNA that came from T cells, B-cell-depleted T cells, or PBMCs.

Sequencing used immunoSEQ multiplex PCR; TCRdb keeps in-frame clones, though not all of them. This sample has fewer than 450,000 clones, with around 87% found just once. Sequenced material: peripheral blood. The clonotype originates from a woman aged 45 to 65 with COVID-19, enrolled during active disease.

The CDR3 nucleotides read TGCGCCAGCAGCCCCTACGAGGTGAACACTGAAGCTTTCTTT. It specifies CASSPYEVNTEAFF. This chain joins TRBV5-1 and TRBJ1-1; D gene ambiguous. This CDR3 is built from 14 residues. The V end was cut by 4 bases, the J end by 0 bases, with 10 bases between. In germline, CDR1 is SGHRS, CDR2 YFSETQ.